These T cell receptor beta chains were read from a single sample in a study of post-analysis software for immune sequencing data. MiXCR, run by TCRdb on the PCR reads, gives a single entry per CDR3 protein. This sample yields about 200,000 distinct CDR3 sequences, of which 25% to 30% are seen a single time; roughly 3.5% belongs to the top ten. The sequenced material came from blood. These receptors all stem from a girl between 2 and 17 years old with multiple sclerosis. The CDR3 runs from the conserved cysteine through the conserved F or W. The D gene is left open where the match is weak. A clone size is listed for some rows: how often the clone was seen (once, few, many), or a class if it is expanded.

d_call: -
j_call: TRBJ1-1
clone_size: many
v_call: TRBV20-1
cdr3_aa: CSARVENTEAFF
cdr3_nt: TGCAGTGCTAGAGTTGAGAACACTGAAGCTTTCTTT

d_call: -
j_call: TRBJ2-7
clone_size: -
v_call: TRBV29-1
cdr3_aa: CSVSGGEQYF
cdr3_nt: TGCAGCGTGTCCGGGGGCGAGCAGTACTTC

d_call: -
j_call: TRBJ2-5
clone_size: few
v_call: TRBV5-1
cdr3_aa: CASTRGGTRETQYF
cdr3_nt: TGCGCCAGCACCAGAGGGGGGACCAGGGAGACCCAGTACTTC

d_call: TRBD1
j_call: TRBJ2-7
clone_size: many
v_call: TRBV5-1
cdr3_aa: CASSGTGGYEQYF
cdr3_nt: TGCGCCAGCAGCGGGACAGGGGGCTACGAGCAGTACTTC

d_call: -
j_call: TRBJ2-5
clone_size: many
v_call: TRBV4-2
cdr3_aa: CASSLGKETQYF
cdr3_nt: TGTGCCAGCAGCCTAGGGAAAGAGACCCAGTACTTC

d_call: -
j_call: TRBJ2-5
clone_size: many
v_call: TRBV20-1
cdr3_aa: CSARRTETQYF
cdr3_nt: TGCAGTGCTAGAAGGACGGAGACCCAGTACTTC

d_call: -
j_call: TRBJ1-6
clone_size: many
v_call: TRBV5-1
cdr3_aa: CASSVREQNSPLHF
cdr3_nt: TGCGCCAGCAGCGTCCGGGAGCAAAATTCACCCCTCCACTTT

d_call: TRBD2
j_call: TRBJ2-7
clone_size: few
v_call: TRBV20-1
cdr3_aa: CSAGVLAGPGAGEQYF
cdr3_nt: TGCAGTGCTGGGGTACTAGCGGGACCCGGTGCCGGCGAGCAGTACTTC

d_call: TRBD1
j_call: TRBJ2-5
clone_size: -
v_call: TRBV7-2
cdr3_aa: CASSKGQSQETQYF
cdr3_nt: TGTGCCAGCAGCAAGGGACAGTCCCAAGAGACCCAGTACTTC

d_call: -
j_call: TRBJ1-6
clone_size: many
v_call: TRBV15
cdr3_aa: CATGGNKENSPLHF
cdr3_nt: TGTGCCACCGGGGGGAACAAGGAGAATTCACCCCTCCACTTT

d_call: -
j_call: TRBJ1-6
clone_size: -
v_call: TRBV14
cdr3_aa: CASRSGATYNSPLHF
cdr3_nt: TGTGCCAGCAGGAGTGGGGCAACCTATAATTCACCCCTCCACTTT

d_call: -
j_call: TRBJ1-5
clone_size: -
v_call: TRBV5-5
cdr3_aa: CASSLVPGSNQPRHF
cdr3_nt: TGTGCCAGCAGCTTGGTTCCCGGGAGCAATCAGCCCCGGCATTTT

d_call: -
j_call: TRBJ2-1
clone_size: many
v_call: TRBV7-2
cdr3_aa: CASSKQVSSYNEQFF
cdr3_nt: TGTGCCAGCAGCAAGCAGGTTAGCTCCTACAATGAGCAGTTCTTC

d_call: TRBD1
j_call: TRBJ1-5
clone_size: -
v_call: TRBV20-1
cdr3_aa: CSAKPGTGGQPQHF
cdr3_nt: TGCAGTGCTAAGCCCGGGACAGGGGGACAGCCCCAGCATTTT

d_call: -
j_call: TRBJ1-3
clone_size: few
v_call: TRBV12-3/TRBV12-4
cdr3_aa: CASSTATSGNTIYF
cdr3_nt: TGTGCCAGCAGTACAGCAACCTCTGGAAACACCATATATTTT

d_call: -
j_call: TRBJ1-1
clone_size: few
v_call: TRBV19
cdr3_aa: CASSIERRGRAFF
cdr3_nt: TGTGCCAGTAGTATAGAGAGGAGGGGACGGGCTTTCTTT

d_call: -
j_call: TRBJ2-7
clone_size: few
v_call: TRBV7-2
cdr3_aa: CASSSVGNEQYF
cdr3_nt: TGTGCCAGCAGCTCGGTTGGCAATGAGCAGTACTTC

d_call: TRBD1
j_call: TRBJ1-5
clone_size: -
v_call: TRBV10-3
cdr3_aa: CAIKGQGGNQPQHF
cdr3_nt: TGTGCCATCAAGGGACAGGGGGGAAATCAGCCCCAGCATTTT

d_call: -
j_call: TRBJ2-1
clone_size: -
v_call: TRBV2
cdr3_aa: CASSEDWKYNEQFF
cdr3_nt: TGTGCCAGCAGTGAAGACTGGAAGTACAATGAGCAGTTCTTC

d_call: TRBD2
j_call: TRBJ2-7
clone_size: many
v_call: TRBV12-3/TRBV12-4
cdr3_aa: CANTQAVAGRREQYF
cdr3_nt: TGTGCCAACACTCAGGCAGTAGCGGGACGCCGCGAGCAGTACTTC

d_call: TRBD2
j_call: TRBJ2-7
clone_size: many
v_call: TRBV20-1
cdr3_aa: CSAFPGTSGSYEQYF
cdr3_nt: TGCAGTGCTTTCCCCGGGACTAGCGGTTCCTACGAGCAGTACTTC

d_call: TRBD1
j_call: TRBJ2-4
clone_size: -
v_call: TRBV5-1
cdr3_aa: CASGSGQRRPTGIQYF
cdr3_nt: TGCGCCAGCGGCTCGGGACAGAGACGCCCAACTGGCATTCAGTACTTC

d_call: -
j_call: TRBJ1-5
clone_size: -
v_call: TRBV29-1
cdr3_aa: CTPHVSNQPQHF
cdr3_nt: TGCACCCCGCACGTGAGCAATCAGCCCCAGCATTTT

d_call: TRBD2
j_call: TRBJ2-3
clone_size: few
v_call: TRBV5-1
cdr3_aa: CASSSLAGGPQYF
cdr3_nt: TGCGCCAGCAGCTCCCTAGCGGGGGGGCCACAGTATTTT

d_call: -
j_call: TRBJ1-1
clone_size: few
v_call: TRBV10-3
cdr3_aa: CAISDLGGNTEAFF
cdr3_nt: TGTGCCATCAGTGATCTGGGGGGGAACACTGAAGCTTTCTTT

d_call: -
j_call: TRBJ2-1
clone_size: once
v_call: TRBV2
cdr3_aa: CASSEVGEQFF
cdr3_nt: TGTGCCAGCAGTGAAGTGGGGGAGCAGTTCTTC

d_call: -
j_call: TRBJ1-5
clone_size: -
v_call: TRBV20-1
cdr3_aa: CSASQDPGGQPQHF
cdr3_nt: TGCAGTGCTTCGCAGGACCCCGGAGGACAGCCCCAGCATTTT

d_call: TRBD1
j_call: TRBJ1-2
clone_size: once
v_call: TRBV2
cdr3_aa: CASSLPGQPLANYGYTF
cdr3_nt: TGTGCCAGCAGTCTCCCGGGACAGCCCCTGGCGAACTATGGCTACACCTTC

d_call: -
j_call: TRBJ2-2
clone_size: -
v_call: TRBV5-1
cdr3_aa: CASSLVDSNTGVLFF
cdr3_nt: TGCGCCAGCAGCTTGGTAGACTCGAACACCGGGGTGCTGTTTTTT

d_call: TRBD1
j_call: TRBJ2-7
clone_size: -
v_call: TRBV20-1
cdr3_aa: CSAIGETGLYEQYF
cdr3_nt: TGCAGTGCCATAGGGGAGACAGGGCTCTACGAGCAGTACTTC

d_call: TRBD1
j_call: TRBJ1-6
clone_size: -
v_call: TRBV6-1
cdr3_aa: CASSSTGTGSSPLHF
cdr3_nt: TGTGCCAGCAGTTCCACCGGGACAGGGAGCTCACCCCTCCACTTT

d_call: TRBD1
j_call: TRBJ2-5
clone_size: many
v_call: TRBV6-5
cdr3_aa: CASSRTGRASETQYF
cdr3_nt: TGTGCCAGCAGCCGGACAGGGCGCGCGTCTGAGACCCAGTACTTC

d_call: -
j_call: TRBJ2-3
clone_size: many
v_call: TRBV20-1
cdr3_aa: CSAPRTDFTDTQYF
cdr3_nt: TGCAGTGCCCCGCGGACAGATTTCACAGATACGCAGTATTTT

d_call: TRBD2
j_call: TRBJ2-1
clone_size: many
v_call: TRBV20-1
cdr3_aa: CSARVRLAGAYEQFF
cdr3_nt: TGCAGTGCTAGAGTCCGCCTAGCGGGAGCTTATGAGCAGTTCTTC

d_call: -
j_call: TRBJ1-4
clone_size: -
v_call: TRBV5-1
cdr3_aa: CASSPGVGREKLFF
cdr3_nt: TGCGCCAGCAGCCCCGGGGTCGGACGGGAAAAACTGTTTTTT

d_call: -
j_call: TRBJ2-5
clone_size: -
v_call: TRBV20-1
cdr3_aa: CSAPVGPDWEQYF
cdr3_nt: TGCAGTGCTCCGGTGGGGCCTGATTGGGAGCAGTACTTC

d_call: TRBD1
j_call: TRBJ2-7
clone_size: many
v_call: TRBV10-3
cdr3_aa: CAISQGQGNIYEQYF
cdr3_nt: TGTGCCATCAGCCAGGGACAGGGTAATATCTACGAGCAGTACTTC

d_call: -
j_call: TRBJ2-1
clone_size: once
v_call: TRBV7-3
cdr3_aa: CASSSGPQETQFF
cdr3_nt: TGTGCCAGCAGCTCGGGACCTCAAGAGACCCAGTTCTTC

d_call: -
j_call: TRBJ2-7
clone_size: -
v_call: TRBV12-2
cdr3_aa: CASRPRGYSSYEQYF
cdr3_nt: TGTGCAAGTCGCCCGAGAGGCTACAGCTCCTACGAGCAGTACTTC

d_call: -
j_call: TRBJ2-1
clone_size: few
v_call: TRBV6-4
cdr3_aa: CASSNTNRGREQFF
cdr3_nt: TGTGCCAGCAGTAATACTAACCGCGGTCGGGAGCAGTTCTTC

d_call: TRBD2
j_call: TRBJ2-1
clone_size: many
v_call: TRBV7-9
cdr3_aa: CASSLVYAGDANEQFF
cdr3_nt: TGTGCCAGCAGCTTAGTATACGCGGGAGATGCGAATGAGCAGTTCTTC

d_call: TRBD1
j_call: TRBJ2-3
clone_size: few
v_call: TRBV12-3/TRBV12-4
cdr3_aa: CASSMTGVADTQYF
cdr3_nt: TGTGCCAGCAGTATGACAGGGGTAGCAGATACGCAGTATTTT

d_call: -
j_call: TRBJ1-2
clone_size: -
v_call: TRBV20-1
cdr3_aa: CSARVTTGISRVKYTF
cdr3_nt: TGCAGTGCTAGAGTAACTACCGGGATTTCAAGAGTAAAGTACACCTTC

d_call: -
j_call: TRBJ2-7
clone_size: many
v_call: TRBV30
cdr3_aa: CAWRDNYEQYF
cdr3_nt: TGTGCCTGGAGGGATAATTACGAGCAGTACTTC

d_call: -
j_call: TRBJ1-2
clone_size: many
v_call: TRBV6-1
cdr3_aa: CASSTLYGYTF
cdr3_nt: TGTGCCAGCAGCACCCTGTATGGCTACACCTTC

d_call: TRBD2
j_call: TRBJ2-7
clone_size: -
v_call: TRBV7-9
cdr3_aa: CTSSFSGVVPNEQYF
cdr3_nt: TGTACCAGCAGCTTTAGCGGGGTCGTTCCAAACGAGCAGTACTTC

d_call: -
j_call: TRBJ1-1
clone_size: -
v_call: TRBV5-1
cdr3_aa: CTSSLVAGINTEAFF
cdr3_nt: TGCACCAGCAGCTTGGTGGCAGGGATAAACACTGAAGCTTTCTTT